Following are 5 T cell receptor beta chains from one sample sequenced in a study of cytomegalovirus exposure and HLA in healthy donors. Primers for the PCR totalled 60 Vbeta and 13 Jbeta. Method: immunoSEQ multiplex PCR; TCRdb's copy keeps in-frame clones and lacks some. This table holds about 62,000 clones, 70% to 75% found once. The source material was PBMCs. These receptors all come from a woman between 25 and 40 years old in good health and CMV-seronegative.

This clone showed up just a few times. The rearrangement joins TRBV7-9 to TRBJ2-1; D unclear. Trimming pared 0 bases from V and 13 bases from J, leaving 16 bases between. CDR1 and CDR2 from the germline V gene are SEHNR and FQNEAQ (reference sequence). CDR3 length: 14 amino acids. CDR3 residues: CASSLAGDNASQFF. In DNA form, the CDR3 reads TGTGCCAGCAGCTTAGCGGGCGACAACGCGTCTCAGTTCTTC.

V is TRBV5-1 and J is TRBJ2-3; the match to TRBD2 covers 7 bases. J lost 4 bases, V lost 7 bases, and 9 bases had no gene match. The germline CDR1 and CDR2 sequences are SGHRS and YFSETQ. This CDR3 has 14 amino acids. Written as DNA, the CDR3 is TGCGCCAGCCGCGCGGGGGTCGGGGCAGATACGCAGTATTTT. As protein: CASRAGVGADTQYF. Combining the CDR3 with reference TRBV5-1 and TRBJ2-3 gives the whole variable domain KAGVTQTPRYLIKTRGQQVTLSCSPISGHRSVSWYQQTPGQGLQFLFEYFSETQRNKGNFPGRFSGRQFSNSRSEMNVSTLELGDSALYLCASRAGVGADTQYFGPGTRLTVL.

This clone was picked up one time. The chain recombines TRBV7-3 with TRBJ2-3; D perhaps matches TRBD2 (5 bases). This CDR3 region has 14 residues. Trimming stripped 4 bases from V and 2 bases from J, with 10 bases between. Germline values: CDR1 SGHTA, CDR2 FQGTGA. In DNA form, the CDR3 reads TGTGCCAGCAGCTCCGCCGGGATCACAGATACGCAGTATTTT. Protein product: CASSSAGITDTQYF.

V and J are TRBV4-3 and TRBJ2-7, with 14 bases that match TRBD2. The CDR3 has 13 amino acids. Trimming cost V 1 base and J 11 bases; bases outside gene matches: 1. Germline CDR1 reads LGHNA; CDR2 reads YSLEER. This CDR3 reads CASSQGTSGRKYV. CDR3 nucleotides: TGCGCCAGCAGCCAAGGGACTAGCGGGAGGAAGTACGTC.

This clone was seen a few times. V and J are TRBV7-9 and TRBJ2-7; weak D call: TRBD2 (5 bases). Trimming left V 1 base short and J 3 bases short, with 7 bases between. The CDR3 sequence is 13 residues long. The germline V gene has CDR1 SEHNR and CDR2 FQNEAQ (reference sequence). This chain's CDR3 is CASSLGGNYEQYF. The DNA of the CDR3 is TGTGCCAGCAGCTTAGGAGGGAACTACGAGCAGTACTTC.